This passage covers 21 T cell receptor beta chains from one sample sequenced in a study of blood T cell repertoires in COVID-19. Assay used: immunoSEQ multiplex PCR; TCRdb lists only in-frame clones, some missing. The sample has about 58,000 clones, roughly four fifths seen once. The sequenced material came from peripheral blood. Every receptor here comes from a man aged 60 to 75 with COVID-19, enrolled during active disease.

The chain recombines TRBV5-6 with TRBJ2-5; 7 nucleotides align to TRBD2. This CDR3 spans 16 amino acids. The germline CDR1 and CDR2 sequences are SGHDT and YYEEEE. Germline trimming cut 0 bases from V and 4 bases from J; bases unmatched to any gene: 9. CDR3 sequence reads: CASSLGGLVTRETQYF. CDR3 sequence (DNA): TGTGCCAGCAGCTTGGGAGGACTAGTAACACGAGAGACCCAGTACTTC. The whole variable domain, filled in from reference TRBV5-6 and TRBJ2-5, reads DAGVTQSPTHLIKTRGQQVTLRCSPKSGHDTVSWYQQALGQGPQFIFQYYEEEERQRGNFPDRFSGHQFPNYSSELNVNALLLGDSALYLCASSLGGLVTRETQYFGPGTRLLVL.

DNA for the CDR3: TGCAGCGTTGAAGCGGCTAGCTCCAGTTACGAGCAGTACTTC. It encodes CSVEAASSSYEQYF. The V gene is TRBV29-1, the J gene TRBJ2-7, with D possibly matching TRBD2 (5 bases). The germline gives CDR1 SQVTM, CDR2 ANQGSEA. Trimming pared 1 base from V and 4 bases from J, leaving 14 bases between. The CDR3 totals 14 residues.

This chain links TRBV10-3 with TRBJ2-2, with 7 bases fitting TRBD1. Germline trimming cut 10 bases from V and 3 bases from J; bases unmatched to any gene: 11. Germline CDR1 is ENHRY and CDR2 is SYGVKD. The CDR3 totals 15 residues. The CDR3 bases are TGTGCCACTACCCCCGGGACAGCCTACACCGGGGAGCTGTTTTTT. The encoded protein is CATTPGTAYTGELFF.

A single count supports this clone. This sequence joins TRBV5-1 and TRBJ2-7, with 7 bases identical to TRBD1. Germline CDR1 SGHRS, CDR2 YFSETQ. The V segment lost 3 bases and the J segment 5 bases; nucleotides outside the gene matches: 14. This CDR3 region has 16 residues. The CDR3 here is CASSWRQGEMDNEQYF. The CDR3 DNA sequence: TGCGCCAGCAGCTGGCGACAGGGAGAGATGGATAACGAGCAGTACTTC.

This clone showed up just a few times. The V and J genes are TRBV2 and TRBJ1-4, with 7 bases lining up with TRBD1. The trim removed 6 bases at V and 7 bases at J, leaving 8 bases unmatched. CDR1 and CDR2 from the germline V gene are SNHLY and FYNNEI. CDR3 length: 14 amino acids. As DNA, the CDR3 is TGTGCCAGCAGGGGCCAGGGGGGTGGTGAAAAACTGTTTTTT. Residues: CASRGQGGGEKLFF.

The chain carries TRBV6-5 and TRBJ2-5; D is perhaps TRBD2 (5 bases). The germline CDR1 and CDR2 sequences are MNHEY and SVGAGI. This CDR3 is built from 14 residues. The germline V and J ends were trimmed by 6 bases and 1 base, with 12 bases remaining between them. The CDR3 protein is CASRRRAFQETQYF. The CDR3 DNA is TGTGCCAGCAGGAGGCGGGCTTTCCAAGAGACCCAGTACTTC.

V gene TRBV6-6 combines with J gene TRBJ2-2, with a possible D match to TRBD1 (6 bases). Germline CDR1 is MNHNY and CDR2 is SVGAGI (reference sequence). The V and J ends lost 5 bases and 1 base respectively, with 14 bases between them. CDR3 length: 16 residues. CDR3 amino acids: CASSLLTGENTGELFF. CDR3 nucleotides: TGTGCCAGCAGTCTCCTGACAGGCGAGAACACCGGGGAGCTGTTTTTT.

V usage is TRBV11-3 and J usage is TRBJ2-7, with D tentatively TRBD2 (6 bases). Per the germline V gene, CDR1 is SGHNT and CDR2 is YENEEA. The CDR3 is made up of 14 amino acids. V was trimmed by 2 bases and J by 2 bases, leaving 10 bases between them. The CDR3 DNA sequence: TGTGCCAGCAGCTTACACTTAGCGGCCTACGAGCAGTACTTC. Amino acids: CASSLHLAAYEQYF.

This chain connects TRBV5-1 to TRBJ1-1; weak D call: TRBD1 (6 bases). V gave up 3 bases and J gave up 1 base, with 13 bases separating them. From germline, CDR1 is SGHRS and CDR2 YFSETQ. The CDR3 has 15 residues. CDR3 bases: TGCGCCAGCAGCTGGGGACAAGGAGCGAACACTGAAGCTTTCTTT. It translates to CASSWGQGANTEAFF.

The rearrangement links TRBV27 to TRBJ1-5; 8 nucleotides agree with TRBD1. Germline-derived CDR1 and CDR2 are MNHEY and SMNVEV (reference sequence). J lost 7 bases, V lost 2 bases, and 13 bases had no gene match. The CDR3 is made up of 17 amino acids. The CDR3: CASSLMGGQGEGQPQHF. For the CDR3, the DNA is TGTGCCAGCAGTTTAATGGGAGGACAGGGTGAAGGGCAGCCCCAGCATTTT.

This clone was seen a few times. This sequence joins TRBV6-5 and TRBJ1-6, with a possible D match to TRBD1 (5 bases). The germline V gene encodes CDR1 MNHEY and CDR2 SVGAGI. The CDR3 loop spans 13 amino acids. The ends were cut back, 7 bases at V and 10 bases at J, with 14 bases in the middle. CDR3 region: CASMGLRGSPLHF. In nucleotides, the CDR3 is TGTGCCAGCATGGGACTAAGAGGATCACCCCTCCACTTT.

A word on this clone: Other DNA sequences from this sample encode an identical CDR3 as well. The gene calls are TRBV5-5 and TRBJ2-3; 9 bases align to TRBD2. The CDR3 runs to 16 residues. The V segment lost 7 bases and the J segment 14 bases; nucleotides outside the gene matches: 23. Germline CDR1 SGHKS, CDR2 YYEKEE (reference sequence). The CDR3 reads CASRLGGGGRALPGYF. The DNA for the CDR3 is TGTGCCAGCCGGTTGGGTGGGGGCGGGAGGGCCCTCCCTGGGTATTTT. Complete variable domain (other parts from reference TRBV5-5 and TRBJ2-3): DAGVTQSPTHLIKTRGQQVTLRCSPISGHKSVSWYQQVLGQGPQFIFQYYEKEERGRGNFPDRFSARQFPNYSSELNVNALLLGDSALYLCASRLGGGGRALPGYFGPGTRLTVL.

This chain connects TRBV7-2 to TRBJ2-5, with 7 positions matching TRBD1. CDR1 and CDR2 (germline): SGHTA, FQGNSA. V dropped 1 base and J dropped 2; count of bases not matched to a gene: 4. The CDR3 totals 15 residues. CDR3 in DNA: TGTGCCAGCAGCTTAGTTGACAGGGCACAAGAGACCCAGTACTTC. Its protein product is CASSLVDRAQETQYF.

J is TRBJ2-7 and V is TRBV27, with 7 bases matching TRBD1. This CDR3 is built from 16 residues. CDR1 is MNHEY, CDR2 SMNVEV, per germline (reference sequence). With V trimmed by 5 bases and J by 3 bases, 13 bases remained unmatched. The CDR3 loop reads CASSVAAGTAFYEQYF. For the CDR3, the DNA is TGTGCCAGCAGTGTAGCCGCCGGGACAGCCTTCTACGAGCAGTACTTC.

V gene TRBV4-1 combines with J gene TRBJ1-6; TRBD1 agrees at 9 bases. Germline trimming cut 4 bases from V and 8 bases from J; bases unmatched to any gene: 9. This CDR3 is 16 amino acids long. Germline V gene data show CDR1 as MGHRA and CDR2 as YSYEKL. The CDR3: CASSPGQGIKDSPLHF. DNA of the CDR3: TGCGCCAGCAGCCCCGGACAGGGGATCAAGGATTCACCCCTCCACTTT.

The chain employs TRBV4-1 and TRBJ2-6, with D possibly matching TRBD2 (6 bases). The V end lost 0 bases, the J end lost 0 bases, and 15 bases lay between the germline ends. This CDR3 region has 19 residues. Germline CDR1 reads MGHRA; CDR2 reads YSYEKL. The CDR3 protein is CASSQDRGGMGSGANVLTF. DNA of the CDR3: TGCGCCAGCAGCCAAGATCGGGGAGGAATGGGCTCTGGGGCCAACGTCCTGACTTTC.

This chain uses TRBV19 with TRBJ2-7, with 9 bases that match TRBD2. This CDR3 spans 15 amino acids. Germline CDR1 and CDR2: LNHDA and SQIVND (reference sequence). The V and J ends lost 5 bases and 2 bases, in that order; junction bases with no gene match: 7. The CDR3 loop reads CASSPSAGGTYEQYF. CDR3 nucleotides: TGTGCCAGTAGTCCCTCAGCGGGGGGAACCTACGAGCAGTACTTC.

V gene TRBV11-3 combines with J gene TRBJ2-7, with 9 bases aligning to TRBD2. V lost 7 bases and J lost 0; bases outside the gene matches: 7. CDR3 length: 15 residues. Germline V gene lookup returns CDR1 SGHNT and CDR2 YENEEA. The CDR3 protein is CASTLAGTLSYEQYF. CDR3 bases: TGTGCCAGCACCCTAGCGGGGACTCTCTCCTACGAGCAGTACTTC.

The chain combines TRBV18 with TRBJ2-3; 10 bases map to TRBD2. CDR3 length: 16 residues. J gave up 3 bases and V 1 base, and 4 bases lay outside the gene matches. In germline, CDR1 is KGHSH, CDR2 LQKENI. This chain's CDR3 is CASSPRAGGDTDTQYF. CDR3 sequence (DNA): TGTGCCAGCTCACCACGAGCGGGGGGGGATACAGATACGCAGTATTTT.

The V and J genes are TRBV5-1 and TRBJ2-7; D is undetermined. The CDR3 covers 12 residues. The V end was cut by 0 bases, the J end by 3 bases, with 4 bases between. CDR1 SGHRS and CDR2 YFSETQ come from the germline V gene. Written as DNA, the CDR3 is TGCGCCAGCAGCTTGGGCTACTACGAGCAGTACTTC. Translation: CASSLGYYEQYF.

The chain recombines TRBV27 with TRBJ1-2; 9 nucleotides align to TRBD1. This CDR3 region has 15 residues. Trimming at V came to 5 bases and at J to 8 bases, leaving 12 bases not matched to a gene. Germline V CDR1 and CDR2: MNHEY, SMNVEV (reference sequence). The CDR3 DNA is TGTGCCAGCAGTAGAGATCACGGGACAGGGATGGGCTACACCTTC. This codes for CASSRDHGTGMGYTF.